This TCR beta chain stems from a study of cytomegalovirus exposure and HLA in healthy donors. Germline values: CDR1 SGDLS, CDR2 YYNGEE. The CDR3 sequence is 15 residues long. The V end was cut by 0 bases, the J end by 4 bases, with 13 bases between. Primers included in the PCR were 60 Vbeta and 13 Jbeta primers. Measured with immunoSEQ multiplex PCR; TCRdb has only the in-frame clones, and not every one. Its clone listing holds 200,000 to 250,000 clones. V is TRBV9 and J is TRBJ1-2, with a weak D call TRBD1 (5 bases). The receptor comes from a girl between 2 and 10 years old in good health and CMV-seropositive. The sample comprised PBMCs. The CDR3 loop is CASSVDGHQIYGYTF. In DNA, the CDR3 is TGTGCCAGCAGCGTAGATGGACACCAAATCTATGGCTACACCTTC.